These 22 T cell receptor beta chains were sequenced from one sample in a study of cytomegalovirus exposure and HLA in healthy donors. The PCR had 60 Vbeta and 13 Jbeta primers. Some clones are missing from TCRdb's copy, which holds only in-frame ones; the method was immunoSEQ multiplex PCR. The profile shows 100,000 to 150,000 clones, about 74% of them singletons. The material sequenced was PBMCs. Every receptor here comes from a man younger than 45 in good health and CMV-seronegative.

V usage is TRBV4-1 and J usage is TRBJ2-3, with 11 bases identical to TRBD2. After removal of 3 bases from V and 4 bases from J, the junction contained 9 bases not matched to a gene. CDR1 MGHRA and CDR2 YSYEKL come from the germline V gene. The CDR3 has 17 amino acids. The CDR3 region has the DNA TGCGCCAGCAGCCAGGGGCTACTAGCGGGAGTGGCAGATACGCAGTATTTT. This gives the protein CASSQGLLAGVADTQYF.

The chain recombines TRBV5-1 with TRBJ2-3, with TRBD1 matching over 7 bases. CDR3 length equals 15 residues. Unmatched junction bases numbered 9, after V lost 4 bases and J lost 4 bases. Germline CDR1 SGHRS, CDR2 YFSETQ. The CDR3 here is CASSRRQGVADTQYF. The CDR3 nucleotides read TGCGCCAGCAGCCGGAGACAGGGTGTCGCAGATACGCAGTATTTT.

The chain joins TRBV9 to TRBJ2-7; D is possibly TRBD2 (6 bases). There are 14 residues in the CDR3. CDR1 SGDLS and CDR2 YYNGEE come from the germline V gene. V lost 0 bases, J lost 5 bases, and 12 bases lay in between. This CDR3 reads CASSVEQGGNEQYF. CDR3 DNA: TGTGCCAGCAGCGTAGAGCAGGGAGGCAACGAGCAGTACTTC.

The chain has TRBV27 and TRBJ1-5; D not certain. CDR1 MNHEY and CDR2 SMNVEV come from the germline V gene (reference sequence). The V gene lost 0 bases and the J gene lost 0 bases, with 3 bases spanning the gap. The CDR3 covers 14 residues. CDR3 loop: CASSLSYSNQPQHF. In DNA form, the CDR3 reads TGTGCCAGCAGTTTATCTTATAGCAATCAGCCCCAGCATTTT.

This chain connects TRBV9 to TRBJ1-2, with 7 positions matching TRBD1. The CDR3 is 15 residues long. Germline CDR1 SGDLS, CDR2 YYNGEE. J gave up 8 bases and V 4 bases, and 14 bases lay outside the gene matches. The CDR3 loop reads CASSPQGGRNTGYTF. CDR3 sequence (DNA): TGTGCCAGCAGCCCTCAGGGGGGCAGGAATACAGGCTACACCTTC.

The rearrangement joins TRBV6-5 to TRBJ2-5; TRBD2 agrees at 9 bases. V dropped 6 bases and J dropped 7; count of bases not matched to a gene: 12. CDR3 size: 15 residues. From germline, CDR1 is MNHEY and CDR2 SVGAGI. The CDR3 region is CASRPLAGGPRTQYF. The CDR3 nucleotides read TGTGCCAGCAGACCCCTGGCGGGGGGGCCGCGGACCCAGTACTTC.

This chain uses TRBV5-4 with TRBJ2-5, with TRBD2 identical over 14 bases. V shed 0 bases and J 2 bases; nucleotides not matched to a gene: 6. This CDR3 has 18 residues. CDR1 and CDR2 from the germline V gene are SGHNT and YYREEE (reference sequence). In DNA form, the CDR3 reads TGTGCCAGCAGCTTGGGACTAGCGGGAGGGGGGGGACAAGAGACCCAGTACTTC. Translation: CASSLGLAGGGGQETQYF.

The chain carries TRBV10-2 and TRBJ1-6; 8 bases are a match to TRBD1. CDR3 length equals 15 residues. Germline CDR1 reads WSHSY; CDR2 reads SAAADI. The trim removed 6 bases at V and 3 bases at J, leaving 4 bases unmatched. Here the CDR3 DNA reads TGCGCCAGCAGAGGGACAGGAGGCTATAATTCACCCCTCCACTTT. This gives the protein CASRGTGGYNSPLHF.

V and J are TRBV7-2 and TRBJ2-4; 12 bases line up with TRBD2. Trimming took 0 bases from V and 11 from J; bases not matched to a gene: 8. There are 16 residues in the CDR3. The germline CDR1 and CDR2 sequences are SGHTA and FQGNSA. The CDR3 here is CASSLAPGLAGGFQYF. The CDR3 bases are TGTGCCAGCAGCTTAGCTCCGGGACTAGCGGGCGGGTTTCAGTACTTC. Full variable domain (outside the CDR3, taken from reference TRBV7-2 and TRBJ2-4): GAGVSQSPSNKVTEKGKDVELRCDPISGHTALYWYRQSLGQGLEFLIYFQGNSAPDKSGLPSDRFSAERTGGSVSTLTIQRTQQEDSAVYLCASSLAPGLAGGFQYFGAGTRLSVL.

V usage is TRBV30 and J usage is TRBJ1-5, with 7 bases that match TRBD1. Germline V CDR1 and CDR2: GTSNPN, SVGIG (reference sequence). The CDR3 loop spans 14 amino acids. Trimming at V came to 8 bases and at J to 0 bases, leaving 7 bases not matched to a gene. CDR3 in amino acids: CAGTGAGSNQPQHF. Here the CDR3 DNA reads TGTGCCGGAACAGGGGCGGGTAGCAATCAGCCCCAGCATTTT. Combining the CDR3 with reference TRBV30 and TRBJ1-5 gives the whole variable domain SQTIHQWPATLVQPVGSPLSLECTVEGTSNPNLYWYRQAAGRGLQLLFYSVGIGQISSEVPQNLSASRPQDRQFILSSKKLLLSDSGFYLCAGTGAGSNQPQHFGDGTRLSIL.

This clone was counted a few times. This chain connects TRBV18 to TRBJ1-1; 10 positions match TRBD1. V was clipped by 6 bases and J by 7 bases; unmatched bases: 14. Germline V gene lookup returns CDR1 KGHSH and CDR2 LQKENI. This CDR3 is built from 16 residues. The CDR3 region has the DNA TGTGCCAGCTCCGCCGGGGTAGACAGGGGGCTCTTTGAAGCTTTCTTT. Its translation is CASSAGVDRGLFEAFF. Full variable domain (remainder filled in from reference TRBV18 and TRBJ1-1): NAGVMQNPRHLVRRRGQEARLRCSPMKGHSHVYWYRQLPEEGLKFMVYLQKENIIDESGMPKERFSAEFPKEGPSILRIQQVVRGDSAAYFCASSAGVDRGLFEAFFGQGTRLTVV.

The chain carries TRBV19 and TRBJ1-5; no clear D gene. This CDR3 region has 13 residues. Germline CDR1 is LNHDA and CDR2 is SQIVND (reference sequence). V dropped 7 bases and J dropped 0 bases, with 7 bases sitting between them. The CDR3 nucleotides are TGTGCCAGTATGGCTTATAGCAATCAGCCCCAGCATTTT. It specifies CASMAYSNQPQHF.

This clone has only one observation. J is TRBJ2-7 and V is TRBV15; D may be TRBD1 (5 bases). The germline CDR1 and CDR2 sequences are LNHNV and YYDKDF (reference sequence). This CDR3 has 16 amino acids. The germline V and J ends were trimmed by 3 bases and 5 bases, with 20 bases remaining between them. As DNA, the CDR3 is TGTGCCACCAGCAGTCGAGCCCAGGCAGGGCCCGACGAGCAGTACTTC. Its translation: CATSSRAQAGPDEQYF.

This chain uses TRBV4-1 with TRBJ1-6; 8 bases map to TRBD1. CDR1 MGHRA and CDR2 YSYEKL come from the germline V gene. CDR3 length equals 15 residues. Trimming at V came to 0 bases and at J to 10 bases, leaving 5 bases not matched to a gene. CDR3 sequence (DNA): TGCGCCAGCAGCCAAGATACAGGGGGGATCTCACCCCTCCACTTT. Amino acid sequence: CASSQDTGGISPLHF.

This rearrangement joins TRBV11-2 to TRBJ2-1, with 8 bases aligning to TRBD2. CDR1 is SGHAT, CDR2 FQNNGV, per germline. This CDR3 spans 15 amino acids. V shed 1 base, J shed 6 bases, and the junction held 5 bases outside the gene matches. Written as DNA, the CDR3 is TGTGCCAGCAGCTTAGCGAGCGGGGGCGTCAATGAGCAGTTCTTC. It translates to CASSLASGGVNEQFF.

V gene TRBV28 combines with J gene TRBJ2-5; 10 bases are shared with TRBD2. Trimming took 5 bases from V and 4 from J; bases not matched to a gene: 13. CDR3 length: 17 amino acids. CDR1 and CDR2 from the germline V gene are MDHEN and SYDVKM. CDR3 protein: CASSLIGSGGAAETQYF. DNA for the CDR3: TGTGCCAGCAGTCTTATTGGAAGCGGGGGGGCAGCAGAGACCCAGTACTTC.

This chain uses TRBV27 with TRBJ2-3, with 11 bases lining up with TRBD1. The CDR3 runs to 15 residues. CDR1 MNHEY and CDR2 SMNVEV come from the germline V gene (reference sequence). Losses at the gene ends were 2 bases for V and 4 bases for J; bases not matched to a gene: 2. The CDR3 reads CASSLGGQGADTQYF. Here the CDR3 DNA reads TGTGCCAGCAGTTTAGGGGGACAGGGGGCAGATACGCAGTATTTT.

The chain has TRBV18 and TRBJ2-7; maybe TRBD1 (5 bases). Trimming shortened V by 4 bases and J by 3 bases, and 7 bases separated the two germline ends. CDR3 size: 12 residues. The germline V gene encodes CDR1 KGHSH and CDR2 LQKENI. The chain's CDR3 is CASSRDSYEQYF. The CDR3 DNA reads as TGTGCCAGCTCACGAGACAGCTACGAGCAGTACTTC.

The chain recombines TRBV18 with TRBJ2-1, with 9 bases aligning to TRBD2. The CDR3 covers 15 residues. Germline V lookup: CDR1 KGHSH, CDR2 LQKENI. The trim removed 3 bases at V and 7 bases at J, leaving 7 bases unmatched. CDR3 sequence: CASSPTSGGYNEQFF. CDR3 sequence (DNA): TGTGCCAGCTCACCGACGAGCGGGGGGTATAATGAGCAGTTCTTC.

This chain uses TRBV9 with TRBJ2-2; TRBD1 agrees at 9 bases. This CDR3 spans 16 amino acids. V trimming: 0 bases; J trimming: 4 bases; junction bases outside the gene matches: 4. CDR1 is SGDLS, CDR2 YYNGEE, per germline. The DNA for the CDR3 is TGTGCCAGCAGCGTAGAACAGGGGGCCGGCACCGGGGAGCTGTTTTTT. Translated: CASSVEQGAGTGELFF.

Only a few counts were recorded for this clone. The CDR3 region has the DNA TGTGCCAGCACCCCGGACACCATGAACACTGAAGCTTTCTTT. This sequence encodes CASTPDTMNTEAFF. The gene calls are TRBV5-6 and TRBJ1-1; D might be TRBD1 (5 bases). The CDR3 runs 14 residues. CDR1 SGHDT and CDR2 YYEEEE come from the germline V gene. V was trimmed by 6 bases and J by 0 bases, leaving 12 bases between them.

The chain links TRBV19 to TRBJ1-2; D is possibly TRBD1 (6 bases). The CDR3 sequence is 18 residues long. Germline V CDR1 and CDR2: LNHDA, SQIVND (reference sequence). V dropped 11 bases and J dropped 0 bases, with 28 bases sitting between them. This CDR3 is CARPVVPSVDRANYGYTF. The CDR3 coding sequence is TGTGCCCGGCCAGTAGTTCCGTCAGTGGACAGAGCTAACTATGGCTACACCTTC. The complete variable domain, with remaining parts taken from reference TRBV19 and TRBJ1-2, reads DGGITQSPKYLFRKEGQNVTLSCEQNLNHDAMYWYRQDPGQGLRLIYYSQIVNDFQKGDIAEGYSVSREKKESFPLTVTSAQKNPTAFYLCARPVVPSVDRANYGYTFGSGTRLTVV.